Below are 2 T cell receptor beta chains sequenced from a single sample in a study of cytomegalovirus exposure and HLA in healthy donors. The PCR used 60 Vbeta and 13 Jbeta primers. Method: immunoSEQ multiplex PCR; TCRdb's copy keeps in-frame clones and lacks some. Among more than 95,000 clones listed, approximately 82% were seen once. Source material: PBMCs. These receptor sequences come from a man between 35 and 55 years old in good health and CMV-seropositive.

The CDR3 protein is CASRVQQHNEQFF. DNA for the CDR3: TGTGCCAGCAGAGTACAACAGCACAATGAGCAGTTCTTC. The V call is TRBV2, the J call TRBJ2-1; D call uncertain. Germline CDR1 and CDR2: SNHLY and FYNNEI. Trimming shortened V by 6 bases and J by 5 bases, and 11 bases separated the two germline ends. CDR3 length equals 13 residues.

The chain carries TRBV13 and TRBJ1-5, with 10 nucleotides matching TRBD1. Losses at the gene ends were 6 bases for V and 6 bases for J; bases not matched to a gene: 8. The CDR3 spans 15 residues. Germline CDR1 reads PRHDT; CDR2 reads FYEKMQ (reference sequence). The chain's CDR3 is CASSDGTGAGQPQHF. CDR3 coding DNA: TGTGCCAGCAGTGACGGGACAGGGGCCGGTCAGCCCCAGCATTTT.